Following are 10 T cell receptor beta chains from one sample sequenced in a study of T-cell reconstitution after alpha-beta-depleted transplantation in children. During its preparation, the TCRbeta library received unique molecular identifiers. TCRdb re-called the PCR reads with MiXCR, one entry per CDR3 protein. This sample carries 200,000 to 300,000 distinct CDR3 sequences, around 13% of them seen once, and the ten largest clones take approximately 2.4%. This sample comprised PBMCs from the stem cell graft donor, obtained from the stem cell graft. These receptors came from a human donor who donated a stem cell graft to a child with acute lymphoblastic leukemia.

This clonotype appeared once. This may stem from a read error, because a much larger clone lies one nucleotide away. The chain joins TRBV18 to TRBJ1-5; no firm D call. Germline-derived CDR1 and CDR2 are KGHSH and LQKENI. The CDR3 consists of 14 residues. The chain's CDR3 is CASSPGSSGQRQHF. The DNA of the CDR3 is TGTGCCAGCTCACCAGGAAGCAGCGGTCAGCGCCAGCATTTT.

This clonotype was found a few times. The chain joins TRBV12-3 or TRBV12-4 to TRBJ2-6, with TRBD1 identical over 7 bases. The CDR3 runs to 17 residues. The V segment lost 6 bases and the J segment 0 bases; nucleotides outside the gene matches: 8. For the CDR3, the DNA is TGTGCCAGCAGGCCTACAGGGGCGGTCTCTGGGGCCAACGTCCTGACTTTC. The encoded protein is CASRPTGAVSGANVLTF.

This clonotype came up many times. This sequence joins TRBV20-1 and TRBJ2-2, with a tentative D call TRBD1 (6 bases). The CDR3 spans 15 residues. The germline V and J ends were trimmed by 1 base and 1 base, with 10 bases remaining between them. CDR1 and CDR2 from the germline V gene are DFQATT and SNEGSKA (reference sequence). The CDR3 region has the DNA TGCAGTGCTAGAGCGGACAGAGAGAACACCGGGGAGCTGTTTTTT. Amino acid sequence: CSARADRENTGELFF.

V and J are TRBV7-2 and TRBJ2-7; D not resolved. Trimming stripped 3 bases from V and 3 bases from J, with 6 bases between. This CDR3 spans 12 amino acids. In germline, CDR1 is SGHTA, CDR2 FQGNSA. CDR3 in amino acids: CASSFLGYEQYF. The DNA for the CDR3 is TGTGCCAGCAGCTTTTTGGGCTACGAGCAGTACTTC.

This clonotype was counted many times. This sequence joins TRBV5-1 and TRBJ2-1, with TRBD1 matching over 10 bases. CDR1 and CDR2 from the germline V gene are SGHRS and YFSETQ. This CDR3 spans 17 amino acids. V lost 0 bases to trimming and J lost 6 bases; unmatched junction nucleotides: 9. Here the CDR3 DNA reads TGCGCCAGCAGCTTGGGTGTATGGGGGACAGGGGTCAATGAGCAGTTCTTC. Translating it yields CASSLGVWGTGVNEQFF.

V and J are TRBV20-1 and TRBJ2-1, with D unclear. V was cut by 1 base and J by 5 bases, with 3 bases left in between. Germline CDR1 and CDR2: DFQATT and SNEGSKA (reference sequence). The CDR3 has 11 amino acids. For the CDR3, the DNA is TGCAGTGCTAGAGGACACAATGAGCAGTTCTTC. Protein sequence: CSARGHNEQFF.

This clonotype was seen ten or more times. This rearrangement joins TRBV9 to TRBJ2-7; 8 bases are shared with TRBD1. Germline V gene data show CDR1 as SGDLS and CDR2 as YYNGEE. The J segment lost 3 bases and the V segment lost 4 bases, leaving 9 bases of the junction unmatched. The CDR3 contains 15 residues. The CDR3 spells CASSRTGTGNYEQYF. CDR3 nucleotides: TGTGCCAGCAGCCGAACCGGGACAGGTAACTACGAGCAGTACTTC.

This clonotype was observed at least ten times. The chain recombines TRBV10-3 with TRBJ2-7; 9 bases line up with TRBD2. The CDR3 is 15 residues long. Germline lookup yields CDR1 ENHRY and CDR2 SYGVKD. With V trimmed by 7 bases and J by 6 bases, 13 bases remained unmatched. CDR3 in amino acids: CAIKSWREGLSEQYF. DNA for the CDR3: TGTGCCATCAAGAGTTGGCGGGAGGGCCTTTCCGAGCAGTACTTC.

There are many counts of this clonotype. The chain couples TRBV7-8 to TRBJ1-4; perhaps TRBD1 as D (5 bases). CDR1 is SGHVS, CDR2 FQNEAQ, per germline. The V and J ends lost 5 bases and 1 base respectively, with 14 bases between them. CDR3 size: 16 residues. CDR3 nucleotides: TGTGCCAGCAGCCCAAAGCCCAGGGTAACTAATGAAAAACTGTTTTTT. Encoded protein: CASSPKPRVTNEKLFF.

In this sample, this clonotype turned up many times. The CDR3 nucleotides are TGCGCCAGTACAGAATTGAGCTCCTACAATGAGCAGTTCTTC. Translation: CASTELSSYNEQFF. The V and J genes are TRBV5-1 and TRBJ2-1; no clear D. V was trimmed by 8 bases and J by 0 bases, leaving 12 bases between them. The CDR3 spans 14 residues. Germline assignment: CDR1 SGHRS and CDR2 YFSETQ.